This T cell receptor (beta chain) emerged from a study of T cell responses to AZD1222 COVID-19 vaccine. Findings and limits, study-wide: Nearly half of spike-specific TCRs reportedly go after variant regions that carry no mutations. After two AZD1222 doses, spike-specific TCR breadth and depth rose versus day 0. Baseline seropositivity characterized only six AZD1222 recipients. Spike was spanned by vaccine-associated CD4 TCRs, with dominance at 160-218 and 743-854.

The CDR3 has 15 residues. The V segment lost 8 bases and the J segment 4 bases; nucleotides outside the gene matches: 13. Germline assignment: CDR1 GTSNPN and CDR2 SVGIG (reference sequence). This clone appeared a single time. The antigen is undetermined. Data came from immunoSEQ multiplex PCR; TCRdb stores just in-frame clones and leaves some out. The table shows about 180,000 clones, with 94% occurring only once. This receptor was identified in an adult who received the AZD1222 COVID-19 vaccine. Sequences were derived from peripheral blood, sampled 28 days after the second AZD1222 dose. V usage is TRBV30 and J usage is TRBJ2-1; 8 nucleotides line up with TRBD1. In DNA, the CDR3 is TGTGCCCGCACCTTCGGACAGGGTGTTTACAATGAGCAGTTCTTC. It yields the protein CARTFGQGVYNEQFF.